Following are 18 T cell receptor beta chains from one sample sequenced in a study of response to subunit inactivated influenza vaccine (dated by TCRdb to 2016 to 2019). Library construction relied on RT-PCR. Reads for this sample came from an Illumina HiSeq 2500. TCRdb applied fastp at Q25 and MiXCR to the public reads, then kept only in-frame beta chains. Records with the same CDR3 protein are collapsed into one entry carrying the most frequent genes and DNA. For this sample the table gives some 800,000 distinct CDR3 sequences, of which roughly 20% were detected only once. In total, the top ten clones hold 10% of the sample. Sequenced here: PBMCs from blood, sampled more than 4 days after vaccination. The source of these receptors is a man in his forties or fifties who received an inactivated influenza vaccine. Donor details come from another sample of the same person, matched by shared clones.

The chain uses TRBV20-1 and TRBJ2-5; perhaps TRBD1 as D (6 bases). There are 13 residues in the CDR3. V was shortened by 5 bases and J by 2 bases, with 12 bases between the two germline ends. Germline-derived CDR1 and CDR2 are DFQATT and SNEGSKA (reference sequence). The CDR3 protein is CSAQTGPQETQYF. For the CDR3, the DNA is TGCAGTGCTCAGACAGGACCACAAGAGACCCAGTACTTC.

In this sample, this clonotype turned up many times. The chain has TRBV6-2 or TRBV6-3 and TRBJ2-7; D may be TRBD1 (5 bases). From germline, CDR1 is MNHEY and CDR2 SVGEGT. The CDR3 consists of 12 residues. Between the trimmed V and J ends, which lost 6 bases and 0 bases, there was a span of 6 bases. The CDR3, as DNA: TGTGCCAGCAGGACAGTCTCCTACGAGCAGTACTTC. The encoded protein is CASRTVSYEQYF.

This rearrangement joins TRBV20-1 to TRBJ2-1, with TRBD2 as a possible D gene (5 bases). V shed 6 bases and J shed 10 bases, with 22 bases lying between them. This CDR3 contains 14 residues. Germline V lookup: CDR1 DFQATT, CDR2 SNEGSKA (reference sequence). CDR3 in amino acids: CSAQAVSVTIEQFF. The CDR3 region has the DNA TGCAGTGCCCAAGCTGTTAGCGTCACAATCGAGCAGTTCTTC.

The V call is TRBV4-1, the J call TRBJ1-2; D unclear. The germline V and J ends were trimmed by 0 bases and 4 bases, with 15 bases remaining between them. Germline V gene sequence: CDR1 MGHRA, CDR2 YSYEKL. The CDR3 is made up of 16 amino acids. The CDR3, as DNA: TGCGCCAGCAGCCAAGATTTAAACAGAAATCCCTATGGCTACACCTTC. Translating it yields CASSQDLNRNPYGYTF.

At least ten counts were recorded for this clonotype. V and J are TRBV5-1 and TRBJ2-7, with D maybe TRBD2 (5 bases). Germline CDR1 and CDR2: SGHRS and YFSETQ. CDR3 size: 13 residues. Trimming cost V 0 bases and J 2 bases, with 6 bases left between them. For the CDR3, the DNA is TGCGCCAGCAGCTTGGACGGGGCCTACGAGCAGTACTTC. Protein: CASSLDGAYEQYF.

This clonotype was seen more than once but under ten times. The V call is TRBV11-2, the J call TRBJ2-2; 8 nucleotides agree with TRBD2. Germline assignment: CDR1 SGHAT and CDR2 FQNNGV. Trimming removed 5 bases from V and 2 bases from J; junction bases left unmatched: 10. The CDR3 runs 17 residues. The DNA of the CDR3 is TGTGCCAGCAGCCAACCGGGACTAGTGATAAACACCGGGGAGCTGTTTTTT. This translates into CASSQPGLVINTGELFF.

V usage is TRBV3-1 and J usage is TRBJ1-1; D call uncertain. Germline V lookup: CDR1 LGHDT, CDR2 YNNKEL (reference sequence). Trimming took off 0 bases at V and 1 base at J, with 6 bases between the two ends. CDR3 size: 14 residues. CDR3 bases: TGTGCCAGCAGCCAAGAGGTGAGGAACACTGAAGCTTTCTTT. Translating gives CASSQEVRNTEAFF.

V gene TRBV5-1 combines with J gene TRBJ2-5, with D possibly being TRBD2 (6 bases). Trimming cost V 1 base and J 2 bases, with 15 bases left between them. Germline V CDR1 and CDR2: SGHRS, YFSETQ. The CDR3 runs 16 residues. The DNA of the CDR3 is TGCGCCAGCAGCTTGTTTAGCGGCGGGGCACAAGAGACCCAGTACTTC. Its protein is CASSLFSGGAQETQYF.

The V gene is TRBV29-1, the J gene TRBJ2-1, with D perhaps being TRBD1 or TRBD2 (5 bases each). The length of the CDR3 is 12 residues. Trimming removed 5 bases from V and 9 bases from J, with 14 bases in between. Looked up from germline, CDR1 is SQVTM and CDR2 is ANQGSEA. The CDR3 nucleotides read TGCAGCGTTCACCGGACTGGGGCTGAGCAGTTCTTC. Translation gives CSVHRTGAEQFF.

This clonotype was detected a few times. V gene TRBV4-1 combines with J gene TRBJ2-1; D gene uncertain. Between the trimmed V and J ends, which lost 1 base and 5 bases, there was a span of 9 bases. Germline loops: CDR1 MGHRA, CDR2 YSYEKL. The CDR3 is 14 residues long. The CDR3 DNA follows: TGCGCCAGCAGCCAAGTCCTCCTTAACAATGAGCAGTTCTTC. As protein: CASSQVLLNNEQFF.

This clonotype was observed a few times. The V call is TRBV20-1, the J call TRBJ1-1; perhaps TRBD1 as D (5 bases). CDR1 and CDR2 (germline): DFQATT, SNEGSKA (reference sequence). The CDR3 contains 14 residues. Trimming took 3 bases from V and 0 from J, leaving 11 bases between them. CDR3 nucleotide sequence: TGCAGTGCTAGTGGTAGGGGAGTGAACACTGAAGCTTTCTTT. It specifies CSASGRGVNTEAFF.

This CDR3 reads CASSRDNTEAFF. The DNA for the CDR3 is TGTGCCAGCAGCCGGGACAACACTGAAGCTTTCTTT. The chain joins TRBV4-2 to TRBJ1-1, with D maybe TRBD1 (5 bases). Trimming removed 4 bases at V and 2 bases at J, with 5 bases between. The germline V gene encodes CDR1 LGHNA and CDR2 YNFKEQ. There are 12 residues in the CDR3.

The chain combines TRBV20-1 with TRBJ2-1; 10 bases align to TRBD2. Trimming took 3 bases from V and 2 from J; bases not matched to a gene: 7. The CDR3 runs to 16 residues. Germline assignment: CDR1 DFQATT and CDR2 SNEGSKA (reference sequence). For the CDR3, the DNA is TGCAGTGCTAGTTGGTCTAGCGGGAGAACCTACAATGAGCAGTTCTTC. Protein sequence: CSASWSSGRTYNEQFF.

This clonotype was seen at least ten times. This sequence joins TRBV10-1 and TRBJ1-1; D is undetermined. Germline CDR1 WNHNN, CDR2 SYGVQD (reference sequence). The ends were cut back, 2 bases at V and 11 bases at J, with 12 bases in the middle. CDR3 size: 12 residues. CDR3 in amino acids: CASSEPRGLAFF. CDR3 coding DNA: TGCGCCAGCAGTGAGCCCAGAGGGTTGGCTTTCTTT.

V gene TRBV10-3 combines with J gene TRBJ2-1, with a tentative D call TRBD1 (5 bases). CDR3 size: 17 residues. Germline values: CDR1 ENHRY, CDR2 SYGVKD. The V end lost 0 bases, the J end lost 3 bases, and 15 bases lay between the germline ends. As DNA, the CDR3 is TGTGCCATCAGTGAGTCTCAGGGATCCCCCCTCTACAATGAGCAGTTCTTC. This translates into CAISESQGSPLYNEQFF.

The chain links TRBV3-1 to TRBJ1-4; D unclear. The CDR3 is 14 residues long. Germline loops: CDR1 LGHDT, CDR2 YNNKEL (reference sequence). Between the trimmed V and J ends, which lost 0 bases and 5 bases, there was a span of 7 bases. The CDR3 sequence is CASSQDVINEKLFF. The CDR3 nucleotides read TGTGCCAGCAGCCAAGACGTGATCAATGAAAAACTGTTTTTT.

The chain recombines TRBV7-3 with TRBJ2-7; D could derive from TRBD1 or TRBD2 (6 bases each). The CDR3 is made up of 14 amino acids. Trimming shortened V by 5 bases and J by 6 bases, and 17 bases separated the two germline ends. Germline V gene lookup returns CDR1 SGHTA and CDR2 FQGTGA. The CDR3 DNA reads as TGTGCCAGCAGCCCCTTGGGGGGCGCGGGCGAGCAGTACTTC. Protein product: CASSPLGGAGEQYF.

This clonotype was counted between two and nine times. This chain uses TRBV27 with TRBJ2-7; D unresolved. The V gene lost 6 bases and the J gene lost 0 bases, with 12 bases spanning the gap. CDR3 length: 14 amino acids. Germline-derived CDR1 and CDR2 are MNHEY and SMNVEV (reference sequence). CDR3 region: CASRPIGSSYEQYF. CDR3 in DNA: TGTGCCAGCAGGCCGATAGGTTCCTCCTACGAGCAGTACTTC.